This T cell receptor (beta chain) is drawn from a study of T-cell memory formation after mild COVID-19. Study in general: In these data, TCR clusters were largely donor specific.

The CDR3 totals 15 residues. Germline assignment: CDR1 MNHEY and CDR2 SMNVEV (reference sequence). Unmatched junction bases numbered 9, after V lost 6 bases and J lost 10 bases. Barcoded TCR alpha and TCR beta cDNA libraries with UMIs came from 5'RACE using constant-segment primers. TCRdb reprocessed the 5' RACE reads with MiXCR, giving one entry per CDR3 protein. The table has 100,000 to 150,000 distinct CDR3 sequences, 5% to 6.5% seen once. Study findings and constraints: Researchers found some responding clones in pre-infection memory, a sign that cross-reactive memory joined. Clones which contracted sat mainly in CM and EM if CD4+, and in EMRA if CD8+.

The sample holds a few counts of this clonotype. Its cognate antigen is unknown. The TCR was taken from an adult woman who had mild COVID-19 (a few samples of this study predate the infection). Cell type and time point are not known. The chain links TRBV27 to TRBJ1-6, with 10 bases matching TRBD1. The source material was PBMCs or a T cell subset sorted from them (not recorded which). The CDR3 spells CASSLDRGSGSPLHF. Here the CDR3 DNA reads TGTGCCAGCAGCTTGGACAGGGGGAGTGGATCACCCCTCCACTTT.